A selection of T cell receptor beta chains follows, all from one sample in a study of T cell responses to AZD1222 COVID-19 vaccine. Sequencing was performed with immunoSEQ multiplex PCR; in TCRdb, only in-frame clones are kept and a portion is missing. This repertoire shows under 85,000 clones, 90% found once; its top ten account for approximately 3.2%. The sample here was peripheral blood, taken 28 days after the second AZD1222 dose. These TCRs come from an adult who received the AZD1222 COVID-19 vaccine. The CDR3 runs from the conserved cysteine through the conserved F or W. A D gene is named only where the DNA matches it firmly. Where a row states a size, it is once, few, many or the class of an expanded clone; other rows omit it.

TRBJ2-1	NA	TRBD2	TRBV13	CASSSLRDRTAGTSDYNEQFF	TGTGCCAGCAGCTCGCTCCGAGATCGGACAGCCGGGACTAGCGACTACAATGAGCAGTTCTTC
TRBJ1-3	NA	NA	TRBV5-1	CASSSDDGPGNTIYF	TGCGCCAGCAGCTCCGACGACGGACCGGGAAACACCATATATTTT
TRBJ2-1	NA	NA	TRBV7-3	CASSSSGSRNEQFF	TGTGCCAGCAGCTCCTCTGGGTCTCGAAATGAGCAGTTCTTC
TRBJ1-1	once	NA	TRBV19	CASRHQATGNTEAFF	TGTGCCAGTAGACACCAAGCGACGGGGAACACTGAAGCTTTCTTT
TRBJ2-3	NA	NA	TRBV11-3	CASSNRGTQYF	TGTGCCAGCAGTAATCGGGGGACGCAGTATTTT
TRBJ2-7	NA	TRBD2	TRBV7-2	CASSLAGRGSYEQYF	TGTGCCAGCAGCTTAGCTGGGCGGGGGTCCTACGAGCAGTACTTC
TRBJ1-6	few	NA	TRBV7-2	CASSLGVRRNNSPLHF	TGTGCCAGCAGCTTAGGTGTTCGGAGGAATAATTCACCCCTCCACTTT
TRBJ1-5	NA	NA	TRBV2	CASSAQGVNQPQHF	TGTGCCAGCAGTGCACAGGGAGTCAATCAGCCCCAGCATTTT
TRBJ1-1	few	NA	TRBV6-5	CASIYADMNTEAFF	TGTGCCAGCATCTATGCGGACATGAACACTGAAGCTTTCTTT
TRBJ1-4	NA	NA	TRBV4-2	CASSQAQDEKLFF	TGTGCCAGCAGCCAAGCCCAGGATGAAAAACTGTTTTTT
TRBJ2-7	few	NA	TRBV19	CASSIRWSWERPYEQYF	TGTGCCAGTAGTATAAGGTGGTCGTGGGAGAGGCCCTACGAGCAGTACTTC
TRBJ2-5	NA	NA	TRBV5-1	CASSFPSGTPNLKTQYF	TGCGCCAGCAGCTTCCCGAGTGGGACGCCCAACCTAAAGACCCAGTACTTC
TRBJ2-1	NA	NA	TRBV11-2	CASSFQGSYNEQFF	TGTGCCAGCAGCTTTCAGGGCTCCTACAATGAGCAGTTCTTC
TRBJ2-1	NA	TRBD2	TRBV4-2	CASSQAGTSGLVNEQFF	TGTGCCAGCAGCCAAGCTGGGACTAGCGGGTTGGTCAATGAGCAGTTCTTC
TRBJ2-3	NA	TRBD2	TRBV29-1	CSVAGTSGRTDTQYF	TGCAGCGTGGCCGGGACTAGCGGGAGGACAGATACGCAGTATTTT
TRBJ2-6	NA	NA	TRBV5-5	CASRGVPSSGANVLTF	TGTGCCAGCAGAGGGGTTCCTAGCTCTGGGGCCAACGTCCTGACTTTC
TRBJ2-2	NA	NA	TRBV6-6	CASSPWQTGELFF	TGTGCCAGCAGCCCCTGGCAAACCGGGGAGCTGTTTTTT
TRBJ2-2	NA	NA	TRBV29-1	CSVGGSGELFF	TGCAGCGTTGGGGGGAGCGGGGAGCTGTTTTTT
TRBJ1-6	NA	NA	TRBV19	CASSTSLNSPLHF	TGTGCCAGTAGTACTAGTTTGAATTCACCCCTCCACTTT
TRBJ1-1	once	TRBD1	TRBV7-3	CASSPGQANTEAFF	TGTGCCAGCAGCCCTGGACAGGCGAACACTGAAGCTTTCTTT
TRBJ1-1	NA	NA	TRBV7-9	CASSAGGPTEAFF	TGTGCCAGCAGCGCCGGGGGGCCTACCGAGGCTTTCTTT
TRBJ1-5	NA	TRBD1	TRBV6-2/TRBV6-3	CASSYITGGNQPQHF	TGTGCCAGCAGTTACATAACAGGGGGCAATCAGCCCCAGCATTTT
TRBJ1-4	NA	TRBD1	TRBV5-4	CASSRRDRDEKLFF	TGTGCCAGCAGCCGCCGGGACAGGGACGAAAAACTGTTTTTT